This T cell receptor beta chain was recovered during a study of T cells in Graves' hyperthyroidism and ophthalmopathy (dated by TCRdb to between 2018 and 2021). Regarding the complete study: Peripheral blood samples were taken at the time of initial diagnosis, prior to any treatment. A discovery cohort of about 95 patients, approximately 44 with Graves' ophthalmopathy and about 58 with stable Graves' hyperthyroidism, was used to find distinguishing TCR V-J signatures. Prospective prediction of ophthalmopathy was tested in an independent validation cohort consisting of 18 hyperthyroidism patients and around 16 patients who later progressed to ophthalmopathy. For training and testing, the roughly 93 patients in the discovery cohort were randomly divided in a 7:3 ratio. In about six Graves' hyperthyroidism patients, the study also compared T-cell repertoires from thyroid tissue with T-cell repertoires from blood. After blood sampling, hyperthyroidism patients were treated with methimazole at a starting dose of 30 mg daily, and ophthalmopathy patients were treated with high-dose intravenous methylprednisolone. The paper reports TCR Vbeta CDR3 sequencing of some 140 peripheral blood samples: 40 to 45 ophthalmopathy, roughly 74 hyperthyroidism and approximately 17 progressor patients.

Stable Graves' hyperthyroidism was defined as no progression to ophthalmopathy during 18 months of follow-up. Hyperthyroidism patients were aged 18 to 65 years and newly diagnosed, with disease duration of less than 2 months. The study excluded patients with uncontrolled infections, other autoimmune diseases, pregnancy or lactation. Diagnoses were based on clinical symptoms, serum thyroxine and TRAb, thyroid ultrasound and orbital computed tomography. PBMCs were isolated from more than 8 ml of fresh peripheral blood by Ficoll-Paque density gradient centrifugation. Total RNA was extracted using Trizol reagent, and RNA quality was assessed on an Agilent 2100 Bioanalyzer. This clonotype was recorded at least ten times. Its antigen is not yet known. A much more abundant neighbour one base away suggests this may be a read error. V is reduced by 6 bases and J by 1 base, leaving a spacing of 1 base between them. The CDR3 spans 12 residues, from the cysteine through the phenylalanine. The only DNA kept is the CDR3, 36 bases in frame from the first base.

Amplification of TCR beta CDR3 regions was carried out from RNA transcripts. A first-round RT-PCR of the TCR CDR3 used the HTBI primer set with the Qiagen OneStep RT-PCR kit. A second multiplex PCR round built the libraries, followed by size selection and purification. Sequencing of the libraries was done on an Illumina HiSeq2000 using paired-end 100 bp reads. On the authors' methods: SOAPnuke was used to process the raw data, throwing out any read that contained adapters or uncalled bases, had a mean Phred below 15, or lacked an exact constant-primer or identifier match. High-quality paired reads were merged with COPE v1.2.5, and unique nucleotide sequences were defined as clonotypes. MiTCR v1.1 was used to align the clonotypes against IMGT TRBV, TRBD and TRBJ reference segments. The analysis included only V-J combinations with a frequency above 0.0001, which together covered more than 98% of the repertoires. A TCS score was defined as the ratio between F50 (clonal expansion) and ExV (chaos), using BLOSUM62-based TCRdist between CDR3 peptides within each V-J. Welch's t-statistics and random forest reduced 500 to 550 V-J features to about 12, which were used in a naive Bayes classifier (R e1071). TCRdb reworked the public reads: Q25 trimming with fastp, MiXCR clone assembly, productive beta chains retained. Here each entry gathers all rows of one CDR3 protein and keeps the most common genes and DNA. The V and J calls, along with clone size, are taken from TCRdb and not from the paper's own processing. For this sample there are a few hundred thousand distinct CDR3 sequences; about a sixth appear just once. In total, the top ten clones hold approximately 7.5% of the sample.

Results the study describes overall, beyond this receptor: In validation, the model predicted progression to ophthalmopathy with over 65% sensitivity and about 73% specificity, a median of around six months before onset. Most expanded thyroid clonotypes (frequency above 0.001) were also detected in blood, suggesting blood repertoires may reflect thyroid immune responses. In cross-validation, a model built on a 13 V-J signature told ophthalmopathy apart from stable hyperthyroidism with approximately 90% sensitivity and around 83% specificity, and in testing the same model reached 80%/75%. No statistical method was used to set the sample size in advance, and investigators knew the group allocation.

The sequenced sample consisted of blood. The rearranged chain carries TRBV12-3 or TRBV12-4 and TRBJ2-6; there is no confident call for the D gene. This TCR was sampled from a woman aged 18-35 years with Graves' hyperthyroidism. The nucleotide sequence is TGTGCCAGCAGATCTGGGGCCAACGTCCTGACTTTC. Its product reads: CASRSGANVLTF.